This passage covers 18 T cell receptor beta chains from one sample sequenced in a study of Graves' ophthalmopathy and Graves' hyperthyroidism. RNA transcripts were the source from which TCR beta CDR3 regions were amplified. Amplification began with first-round RT-PCR using HTBI primers, then second-round multiplex PCR was performed. TCRdb re-called the multiplex PCR reads through MiXCR, storing one row per CDR3 protein. The table has over 650,000 distinct CDR3 sequences, about two fifths seen once. Specimen: peripheral blood. The receptors were sampled from an adult man with Graves' ophthalmopathy.

This clonotype was seen many times. This sequence joins TRBV5-1 and TRBJ2-7; the D is unclear. CDR3 size: 12 residues. The ends were cut back, 0 bases at V and 6 bases at J, with 7 bases in the middle. CDR1 is SGHRS, CDR2 YFSETQ, per germline. The CDR3 nucleotides are TGCGCCAGCAGCTTGGGAGTGAGCGAGCAGTACTTC. It translates to CASSLGVSEQYF.

A remark on this clonotype: Germline is not matched at one junction end, which may reflect a read error. The chain links TRBV10-3 to TRBJ1-2; 7 positions agree with TRBD1. The CDR3 loop spans 16 amino acids. Germline lookup yields CDR1 ENHRY and CDR2 SYGVKD. The CDR3 is CASSYAGAQGSYDYTF. In DNA form, the CDR3 reads TGTGCCAGCAGTTACGCCGGAGCACAGGGGAGTTATGACTACACCTTC.

This clonotype was found a few times. The J gene is TRBJ2-7, the V gene TRBV19; the match to TRBD2 covers 8 bases. Germline assignment: CDR1 LNHDA and CDR2 SQIVND (reference sequence). With V trimmed by 3 bases and J by 3 bases, 7 bases remained unmatched. The CDR3 consists of 15 residues. The CDR3 coding sequence is TGTGCCAGTAGTATTGCGGGGGGCCACCTCTACGAGCAGTACTTC. It encodes CASSIAGGHLYEQYF. The full variable domain, completed using reference TRBV19 and TRBJ2-7, is DGGITQSPKYLFRKEGQNVTLSCEQNLNHDAMYWYRQDPGQGLRLIYYSQIVNDFQKGDIAEGYSVSREKKESFPLTVTSAQKNPTAFYLCASSIAGGHLYEQYFGPGTRLTVT.

For this clonotype: A junction boundary mismatches the germline segment, possibly from a read error. The CDR3 reads CSVEDWRVMNTEAF. CDR3 coding DNA: TGCAGCGTTGAAGATTGGAGGGTAATGAACACTGAAGCTTTC. V and J are TRBV29-1 and TRBJ2-6, with a possible D match to TRBD2 (6 bases). The CDR3 extends over 14 amino acids. Germline assignment: CDR1 SQVTM and CDR2 ANQGSEA.

This clonotype was picked up many times. The chain has TRBV9 and TRBJ2-2; D is undetermined. Trimming pared 0 bases from V and 1 base from J, leaving 7 bases between. In germline, CDR1 is SGDLS, CDR2 YYNGEE. The CDR3 is 15 amino acids. For the CDR3, the DNA is TGTGCCAGCAGCGTAGGGGGTTTGAACACCGGGGAGCTGTTTTTT. It specifies CASSVGGLNTGELFF.

The chain uses TRBV20-1 and TRBJ2-3; perhaps TRBD1 as D (5 bases). Deletions cut 2 bases from V and 4 bases from J, with 16 bases between. The CDR3 runs 15 residues. Germline V gene sequence: CDR1 DFQATT, CDR2 SNEGSKA (reference sequence). The CDR3 DNA is TGCAGTGCTAGACAAGTCAGGGCGTTTTCAGATACGCAGTATTTT. This codes for CSARQVRAFSDTQYF.

The chain recombines TRBV29-1 with TRBJ1-1; no definite D call. CDR3 size: 12 residues. Trimming pared 5 bases from V and 5 bases from J, leaving 12 bases between. Looked up from germline, CDR1 is SQVTM and CDR2 is ANQGSEA. The CDR3 DNA sequence: TGCAGCGTTACTGAGGGCGGAACTGAAGCTTTCTTT. Amino acids: CSVTEGGTEAFF.

This clonotype showed up many times. One end of the junction is discordant with germline, which a read error may explain. This chain uses TRBV10-3 with TRBJ2-5; D unclear. The CDR3 sequence is 13 residues long. From germline, CDR1 is ENHRY and CDR2 SYGVKD. CDR3 DNA: TGTGCCAGCAGTGAACTCCGCCAAGAGACCCAGTACTTC. Its translation: CASSELRQETQYF.

The CDR3 protein is CASKRGPETEQYF. The CDR3 DNA reads as TGTGCCAGCAAACGGGGCCCAGAGACCGAGCAGTACTTC. This rearrangement joins TRBV12-3 or TRBV12-4 to TRBJ2-7, with D possibly called TRBD1 or TRBD2 (5 bases each). This CDR3 contains 13 residues. V lost 7 bases to trimming and J lost 6 bases, with 16 bases between them.

Note on this clonotype: The CDR3 carries no conserved terminal phenylalanine or tryptophan, so it likely arises from a read error. Because the CDR3's place on the DNA is in doubt, the DNA is left out and the CDR3 is given as listed by TCRdb. The rearrangement joins TRBV7-2 to TRBJ1-1; TRBD1 reflects the table's D call only, with no check against the DNA. The CDR3 comprises 13 residues, both ends counted. Germline V gene data show CDR1 as SGHTA and CDR2 as FQGNSA. CDR3 protein: CASSVRDRGLPDY.

V usage is TRBV10-3 and J usage is TRBJ1-5, with TRBD1 matching over 9 bases. Trimming took 8 bases from V and 0 from J; bases not matched to a gene: 8. CDR1 is ENHRY, CDR2 SYGVKD, per germline. The CDR3 spans 16 residues. CDR3 region: CAIGGGTGHSNQPQHF. CDR3 nucleotides: TGTGCCATCGGTGGAGGGACAGGGCATAGCAATCAGCCCCAGCATTTT.

This clonotype has only a few counts. This sequence joins TRBV27 and TRBJ2-7; 8 nucleotides line up with TRBD1. From germline, CDR1 is MNHEY and CDR2 SMNVEV (reference sequence). J gave up 5 bases and V 2 bases, and 5 bases lay outside the gene matches. This CDR3 has 14 amino acids. Here the CDR3 DNA reads TGTGCCAGCAGTTTAAGCGGCAGGGGGCACGAGCAGTACTTC. Translating it yields CASSLSGRGHEQYF.

The genes are TRBV25-1 and TRBJ1-5; D is unresolved. V shed 6 bases and J shed 0 bases, with 9 bases lying between them. Germline V gene data show CDR1 as MGHDK and CDR2 as SYGVNS. The CDR3 runs to 14 residues. The CDR3 loop is CASSLLLSNQPQHF. The DNA for the CDR3 is TGTGCCAGCAGCCTCCTCCTTAGCAATCAGCCCCAGCATTTT.

Points on this clonotype: A read error is possible here, since a much larger clone lies one base away. This chain connects TRBV14 to TRBJ2-5; D is possibly TRBD1 or TRBD2 (5 bases each). This CDR3 is 14 amino acids long. V was cut by 0 bases and J by 4 bases, with 9 bases left in between. Germline lookup yields CDR1 SGHDN and CDR2 FVKESK. Here the CDR3 DNA reads TGTGCCAGCAGCCAAGATTGGGACCCAGAGACCCAGTACTTC. Residues: CASSQDWDPETQYF. The entire variable domain, with the rest obtained from reference TRBV14 and TRBJ2-5, is as follows: EAGVTQFPSHSVIEKGQTVTLRCDPISGHDNLYWYRRVMGKEIKFLLHFVKESKQDESGMPNNRFLAERTGGTYSTLKVQPAELEDSGVYFCASSQDWDPETQYFGPGTRLLVL.

The rearrangement links TRBV19 to TRBJ2-2, with 10 bases matching TRBD1. Trimming cost V 3 bases and J 6 bases; bases outside gene matches: 1. CDR3 size: 14 residues. Germline V CDR1 and CDR2: LNHDA, SQIVND (reference sequence). The CDR3, as DNA: TGTGCCAGTAGTATCGGACAGGGGGCCGGGGAGCTGTTTTTT. Its translation is CASSIGQGAGELFF.

This clonotype was counted between two and nine times. V gene TRBV19 combines with J gene TRBJ2-5, with TRBD2 identical over 11 bases. This CDR3 is built from 17 residues. From germline, CDR1 is LNHDA and CDR2 SQIVND (reference sequence). V was clipped by 5 bases and J by 2 bases; unmatched bases: 10. This chain's CDR3 is CASSVSGGARLQETQYF. CDR3 coding DNA: TGTGCCAGTAGTGTTAGCGGGGGGGCCAGGTTGCAAGAGACCCAGTACTTC.

Details on this clonotype: The junction departs from germline at one end; a sequencing error may be responsible. The chain links TRBV2 to TRBJ2-7; the D is unclear. Germline V gene sequence: CDR1 SNHLY, CDR2 FYNNEI. The CDR3 runs to 16 residues. The DNA of the CDR3 is TGCGCCAGCAGCCAAGGGCAAGGGATTCTGTCCTACGAGCAGTACTTC. This encodes CASSQGQGILSYEQYF. Variable domain in full (rest from reference TRBV2 and TRBJ2-7): EPEVTQTPSHQVTQMGQEVILRCVPISNHLYFYWYRQILGQKVEFLVSFYNNEISEKSEIFDDQFSVERPDGSNFTLKIRSTKLEDSAMYFCASSQGQGILSYEQYFGPGTRLTVT.

V gene TRBV9 combines with J gene TRBJ2-2; 8 positions match TRBD2. The CDR3 has 15 residues. The trim removed 3 bases at V and 6 bases at J, leaving 7 bases unmatched. The germline V gene has CDR1 SGDLS and CDR2 YYNGEE. The CDR3 region is CASSARLAIAGELFF. For the CDR3, the DNA is TGTGCCAGCAGCGCCAGACTAGCGATTGCCGGGGAGCTGTTTTTT.